This TCR beta chain was obtained from a study of blood T cells in healthy people across ages. Whole-study findings and limits: Correlation between TCR beta diversity and naive T cell percentage was strong.

V gave up 0 bases and J gave up 6 bases; unmatched junction bases: 7. Germline V gene sequence: CDR1 SGHAT, CDR2 FQNNGV. CDR3 size: 16 residues. Turning to this clonotype: Its matching antigen is unknown.

The use of a sample-barcoded 5' primer and a J-beta primer mix characterized a second PCR of about 6 to 12 cycles. TCRdb re-called the 5' RACE reads through MiXCR, storing one row per CDR3 protein. The sample has 540,000 or so distinct CDR3 sequences; approximately 25% are singletons. These sequences were also reported in another study, on T cells of mothers and their children. That study reports: Mothers gave over 8 million TCR beta CDR3 reads each, and children several million each.

Material: blood. The chain has TRBV11-2 and TRBJ2-1; 8 bases line up with TRBD2. The receptor was isolated from a boy aged 5-17 years in good health. The DNA of the CDR3 is TGTGCCAGCAGCTTAGAGGCTGGGCTAGCGGGCAATGAGCAGTTCTTC. This sequence encodes CASSLEAGLAGNEQFF.